These 18 T cell receptor beta chains were all obtained from the same sample, sequenced in a study of T cells after yellow fever vaccination. TCRdb recomputed calls from the 5' RACE reads with MiXCR, one row per CDR3 protein. Seen here are almost 600,000 distinct CDR3 sequences, approximately 15% observed once, and the top ten hold about an eighth. Material: PBMCs, obtained on the day of the yellow fever booster vaccination. These receptor sequences come from a man aged 30-40 years who received the YFV17D yellow fever vaccine.

In its sample, this clonotype was seen a few times. This chain joins TRBV3-1 and TRBJ2-5; tentatively, D is TRBD1 (6 bases). Germline loops: CDR1 LGHDT, CDR2 YNNKEL (reference sequence). V lost 4 bases, J lost 1 base, and 16 bases lay in between. The CDR3 spans 16 residues. The CDR3 DNA reads as TGTGCCAGCAGCCGAGATTATCAGGGGCGCCAAGAGACCCAGTACTTC. Residues: CASSRDYQGRQETQYF.

In its sample, this clonotype was seen a few times. The chain combines TRBV27 with TRBJ1-1; D gene ambiguous. CDR1 is MNHEY and CDR2 is SMNVEV in the germline V gene (reference sequence). V was trimmed by 2 bases and J by 8 bases, leaving 9 bases between them. The CDR3 runs to 12 residues. The CDR3 sequence: CASSLKGSEAFF. The CDR3 region has the DNA TGTGCCAGCAGTTTAAAGGGCTCCGAAGCTTTCTTT.

This clonotype showed up just a few times. CDR3 coding DNA: TGTGCCAGCAGTCCTGCGGGACTGCAAGAGACCCAGTACTTC. It is translated as CASSPAGLQETQYF. The V and J genes are TRBV27 and TRBJ2-5; TRBD2 might be the D (6 bases). Germline V gene lookup returns CDR1 MNHEY and CDR2 SMNVEV (reference sequence). The germline V and J ends were trimmed by 5 bases and 2 bases, with 12 bases remaining between them. The CDR3 has 14 amino acids.

This clonotype was observed many times. The chain recombines TRBV7-2 with TRBJ2-3; 11 positions match TRBD1. The J call may be incorrect, as the DNA end agrees better with TRBJ2-5. CDR3 length equals 14 residues. Per the germline V gene, CDR1 is SGHTA and CDR2 is FQGNSA. The CDR3 DNA reads as TGTGCCAGCAGTTCCCCGGGACAGGGGGGGACCCAGTACTTC. This sequence encodes CASSSPGQGGTQYF.

This clonotype has at least ten counts. This CDR3 is CASSRRSFGDSPLHF. The CDR3 nucleotides read TGTGCCAGCAGTAGAAGAAGCTTTGGGGATTCACCCCTCCACTTT. The chain uses TRBV7-9 and TRBJ1-6; D not certain. There are 15 residues in the CDR3. CDR1 is SEHNR and CDR2 is FQNEAQ in the germline V gene (reference sequence). Trimming cost V 6 bases and J 8 bases, with 17 bases left between them.

The chain links TRBV11-2 to TRBJ2-7, with 9 bases lining up with TRBD2. This CDR3 has 16 amino acids. V was pared by 4 bases and J by 6 bases, with 13 bases of the junction left unmatched. The V gene's germline CDR1 is SGHAT and CDR2 FQNNGV. CDR3 in DNA: TGTGCCAGCAGCTCTGGTCTGGGACTAGCCTCCCTCGAGCAGTACTTC. Residues: CASSSGLGLASLEQYF.

This rearrangement joins TRBV5-6 to TRBJ2-2; 7 bases agree with TRBD1. J was trimmed by 1 base and V by 4 bases; bases with no gene match: 4. Germline V lookup: CDR1 SGHDT, CDR2 YYEEEE. The CDR3 loop spans 15 amino acids. CDR3 region: CASSQWDRNTGELFF. The CDR3 bases are TGTGCCAGCAGCCAATGGGACAGGAACACCGGGGAGCTGTTTTTT.

This clonotype was detected a few times. V gene TRBV5-6 combines with J gene TRBJ2-7; possible D gene TRBD1, 5 bases. Trimming cost V 7 bases and J 2 bases, with 10 bases left between them. CDR1 SGHDT and CDR2 YYEEEE come from the germline V gene. CDR3 length: 12 residues. The CDR3 reads CASQGRTYEQYF. The DNA of the CDR3 is TGTGCCAGCCAGGGTAGAACCTACGAGCAGTACTTC.

This clonotype has more than one count but fewer than ten. The rearrangement links TRBV6-5 to TRBJ2-2, with TRBD2 matching over 8 bases. CDR1 is MNHEY and CDR2 is SVGAGI in the germline V gene. The CDR3 has 15 residues. The ends lost 1 base at V and 6 bases at J; junction bases unmatched: 4. The CDR3 protein is CASSYFSGKPGELFF. CDR3 sequence (DNA): TGTGCCAGCAGTTACTTTAGCGGGAAACCCGGGGAGCTGTTTTTT.

This clonotype was seen more than once but under ten times. This chain links TRBV5-1 with TRBJ1-3; 7 nucleotides align to TRBD1. V was clipped by 5 bases and J by 7 bases; unmatched bases: 12. Germline CDR1 is SGHRS and CDR2 is YFSETQ. The CDR3 spans 15 residues. For the CDR3, the DNA is TGCGCCAGCAGGGATGACGACAGGGTAGTCAACACCATATATTTT. Translation gives CASRDDDRVVNTIYF.

V and J are TRBV7-2 and TRBJ2-5; D not resolved. The CDR3 covers 15 residues. Germline V gene sequence: CDR1 SGHTA, CDR2 FQGNSA. V was trimmed by 3 bases and J by 6 bases, leaving 17 bases between them. Written as DNA, the CDR3 is TGTGCCAGCAGCTTCCCTAGGCGGCGTGGGCAGACCCAGTACTTC. This codes for CASSFPRRRGQTQYF. The full variable domain, in which reference TRBV7-2 and TRBJ2-5 provide the parts outside the CDR3, is GAGVSQSPSNKVTEKGKDVELRCDPISGHTALYWYRQSLGQGLEFLIYFQGNSAPDKSGLPSDRFSAERTGGSVSTLTIQRTQQEDSAVYLCASSFPRRRGQTQYFGPGTRLLVL.

The J gene is TRBJ2-3, the V gene TRBV28; D is uncertain. This CDR3 is built from 12 residues. The V gene lost 6 bases and the J gene lost 4 bases, with 8 bases spanning the gap. Looked up from germline, CDR1 is MDHEN and CDR2 is SYDVKM. Here the CDR3 DNA reads TGTGCCAGCAGCGGGCATGCAGATACGCAGTATTTT. This gives the protein CASSGHADTQYF.

The chain couples TRBV30 to TRBJ2-1; D is unclear. V gave up 2 bases and J gave up 3 bases, with 8 bases separating them. Germline assignment: CDR1 GTSNPN and CDR2 SVGIG (reference sequence). The CDR3 contains 13 residues. CDR3 sequence: CAWSIPNYNEQFF. In nucleotides, the CDR3 is TGTGCCTGGAGTATTCCAAACTACAATGAGCAGTTCTTC.

This clonotype has more than one count but fewer than ten. The V gene is TRBV5-1, the J gene TRBJ2-7, with D possibly being TRBD2 (5 bases). The germline V gene encodes CDR1 SGHRS and CDR2 YFSETQ. With 4 bases removed from V and 2 bases from J, the gap between germline ends came to 10 bases. The CDR3 totals 13 residues. The DNA of the CDR3 is TGCGCCAGCAGCGAGCGGTTAACCTACGAGCAGTACTTC. Translating it yields CASSERLTYEQYF. The variable domain in full, with the rest retrieved from reference TRBV5-1 and TRBJ2-7, is KAGVTQTPRYLIKTRGQQVTLSCSPISGHRSVSWYQQTPGQGLQFLFEYFSETQRNKGNFPGRFSGRQFSNSRSEMNVSTLELGDSALYLCASSERLTYEQYFGPGTRLTVT.

This clonotype has just a few counts. V is TRBV4-3 and J is TRBJ1-6; a weak D match, TRBD1 (6 bases). Trimming pared 6 bases from V and 5 bases from J, leaving 11 bases between. CDR3 length: 14 amino acids. Per the germline V gene, CDR1 is LGHNA and CDR2 is YSLEER. The CDR3 region is CASSRDTDNSPLHF. CDR3 bases: TGCGCCAGCAGTCGGGACACCGATAATTCACCCCTCCACTTT.

The rearrangement uses TRBV24-1 and TRBJ2-1, with 8 bases matching TRBD1. CDR1 is KGHDR, CDR2 SFDVKD, per germline. The CDR3 consists of 15 residues. Unmatched junction bases numbered 3, after V lost 0 bases and J lost 6 bases. CDR3 loop: CATSDLRTGSNEQFF. As DNA, the CDR3 is TGTGCCACCAGTGATTTGCGGACAGGGTCCAATGAGCAGTTCTTC.

Of note for this clonotype: Mismatch with germline at one junction end may stem from a read error. The V and J genes are TRBV6-1 and TRBJ2-7; TRBD1 aligns across 10 bases. This CDR3 is 16 amino acids long. Looked up from germline, CDR1 is MNHNS and CDR2 is SASEGT. In DNA form, the CDR3 reads TGTGCCAGCAGAGAAGATACCGGGACAGGGGCGTACGAGCAGTACTTC. It specifies CASREDTGTGAYEQYF.

The chain joins TRBV5-1 to TRBJ2-1; 12 nucleotides align to TRBD2. Per germline, CDR1 SGHRS and CDR2 YFSETQ. This CDR3 has 14 residues. The V and J ends lost 4 bases and 8 bases, in that order; junction bases with no gene match: 4. This CDR3 is CASSRTSGTYEQFF. The CDR3 DNA sequence: TGCGCCAGCAGCCGGACTAGCGGGACCTATGAGCAGTTCTTC.